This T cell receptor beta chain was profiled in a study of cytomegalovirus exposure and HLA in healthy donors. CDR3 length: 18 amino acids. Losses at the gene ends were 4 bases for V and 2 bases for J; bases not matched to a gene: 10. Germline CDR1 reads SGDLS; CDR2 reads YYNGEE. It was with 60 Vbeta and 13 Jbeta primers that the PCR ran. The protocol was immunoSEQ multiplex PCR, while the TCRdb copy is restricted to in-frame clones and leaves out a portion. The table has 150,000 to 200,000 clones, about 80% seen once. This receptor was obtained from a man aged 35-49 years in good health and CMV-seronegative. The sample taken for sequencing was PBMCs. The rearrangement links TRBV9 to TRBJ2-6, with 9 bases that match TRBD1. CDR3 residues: CASSTYDRGNPGANVLTF. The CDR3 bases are TGTGCCAGCAGCACATATGACAGGGGGAACCCTGGGGCCAACGTCCTGACTTTC.